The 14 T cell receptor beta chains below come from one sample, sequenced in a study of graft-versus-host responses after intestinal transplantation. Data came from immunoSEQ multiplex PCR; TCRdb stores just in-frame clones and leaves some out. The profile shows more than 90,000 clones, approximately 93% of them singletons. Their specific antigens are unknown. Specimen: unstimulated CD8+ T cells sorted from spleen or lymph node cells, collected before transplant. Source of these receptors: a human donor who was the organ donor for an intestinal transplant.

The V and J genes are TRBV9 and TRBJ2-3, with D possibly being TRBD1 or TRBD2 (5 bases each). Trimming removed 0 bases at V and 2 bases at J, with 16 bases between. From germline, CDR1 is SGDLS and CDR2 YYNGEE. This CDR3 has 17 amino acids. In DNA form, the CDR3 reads TGTGCCAGCAGCGTAGCTCTAGGGGACCTCCCCACAGATACGCAGTATTTT. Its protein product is CASSVALGDLPTDTQYF. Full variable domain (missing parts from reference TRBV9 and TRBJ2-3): DSGVTQTPKHLITATGQRVTLRCSPRSGDLSVYWYQQSLDQGLQFLIQYYNGEERAKGNILERFSAQQFPDLHSELNLSSLELGDSALYFCASSVALGDLPTDTQYFGPGTRLTVL.

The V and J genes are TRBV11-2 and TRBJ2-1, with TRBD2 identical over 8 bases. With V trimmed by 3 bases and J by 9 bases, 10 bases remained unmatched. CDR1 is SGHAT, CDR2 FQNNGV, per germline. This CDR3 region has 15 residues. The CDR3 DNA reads TGTGCCAGCAGCTTTCAAGCGGGGGTGCTCGGTGAGCAGTTCTTC. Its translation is CASSFQAGVLGEQFF.

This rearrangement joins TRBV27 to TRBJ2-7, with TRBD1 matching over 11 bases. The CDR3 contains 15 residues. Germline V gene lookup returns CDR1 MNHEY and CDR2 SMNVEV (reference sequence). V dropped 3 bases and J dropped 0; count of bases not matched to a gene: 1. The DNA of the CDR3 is TGTGCCAGCAGTTTGGGGACAGGGGGCTCCTACGAGCAGTACTTC. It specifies CASSLGTGGSYEQYF.

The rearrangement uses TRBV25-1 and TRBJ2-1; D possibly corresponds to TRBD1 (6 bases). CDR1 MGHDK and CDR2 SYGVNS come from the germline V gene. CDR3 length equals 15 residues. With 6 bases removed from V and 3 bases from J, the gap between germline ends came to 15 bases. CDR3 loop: CASSPTGHFYNEQFF. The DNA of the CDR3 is TGTGCCAGCAGCCCGACGGGACATTTCTACAATGAGCAGTTCTTC.

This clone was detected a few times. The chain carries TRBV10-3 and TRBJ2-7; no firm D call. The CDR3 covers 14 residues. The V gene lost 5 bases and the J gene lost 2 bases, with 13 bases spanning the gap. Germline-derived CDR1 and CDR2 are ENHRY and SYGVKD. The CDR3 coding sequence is TGTGCCATCAGTATGCCGGACGTAACCTACGAGCAGTACTTC. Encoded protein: CAISMPDVTYEQYF.

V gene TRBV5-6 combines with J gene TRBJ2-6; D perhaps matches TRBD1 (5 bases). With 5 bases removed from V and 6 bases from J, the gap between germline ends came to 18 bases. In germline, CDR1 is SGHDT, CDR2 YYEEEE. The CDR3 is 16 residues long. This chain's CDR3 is CASRPGLTTPANVLTF. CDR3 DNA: TGTGCCAGCAGGCCAGGGTTGACAACACCGGCCAACGTCCTGACTTTC.

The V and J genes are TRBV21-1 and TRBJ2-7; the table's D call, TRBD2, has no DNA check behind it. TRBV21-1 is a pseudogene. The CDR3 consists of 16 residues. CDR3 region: CASTKPRGGRADEQYF. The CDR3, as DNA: TGTGCCAGCACCAAACCTCGGGGCGGGAGGGCTGACGAGCAGTACTTC.

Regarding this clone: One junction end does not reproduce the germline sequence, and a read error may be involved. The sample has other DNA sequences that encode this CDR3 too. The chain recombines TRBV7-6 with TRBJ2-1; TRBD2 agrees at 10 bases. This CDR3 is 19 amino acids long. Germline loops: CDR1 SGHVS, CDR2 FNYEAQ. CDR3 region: CASTLWASGSDGTYNEQFF. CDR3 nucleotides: TGTGCCAGCACCTTATGGGCTAGCGGGAGCGACGGGACCTACAATGAGCAGTTCTTC.

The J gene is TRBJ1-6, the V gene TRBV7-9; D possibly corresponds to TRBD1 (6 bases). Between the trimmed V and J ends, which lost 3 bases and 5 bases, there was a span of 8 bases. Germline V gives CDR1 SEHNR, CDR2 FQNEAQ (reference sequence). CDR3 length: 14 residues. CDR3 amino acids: CASSLDSNNSPLHF. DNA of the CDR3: TGTGCCAGCAGCTTGGACAGCAATAATTCACCCCTCCACTTT.

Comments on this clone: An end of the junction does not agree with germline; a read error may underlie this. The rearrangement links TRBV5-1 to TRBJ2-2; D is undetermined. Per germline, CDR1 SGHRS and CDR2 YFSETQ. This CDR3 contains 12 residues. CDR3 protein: CAGRSETGELFF. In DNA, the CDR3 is TGCGCCGGCAGGAGTGAAACCGGGGAGCTGTTTTTT.

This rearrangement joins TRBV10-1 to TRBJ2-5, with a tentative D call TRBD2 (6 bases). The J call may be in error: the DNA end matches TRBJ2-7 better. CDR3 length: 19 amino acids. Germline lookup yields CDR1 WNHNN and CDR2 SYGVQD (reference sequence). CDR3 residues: CAGPTSVKKTSQVEYEQYF. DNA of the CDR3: TGCGCCGGGCCCACATCGGTGAAGAAAACTAGCCAGGTTGAATACGAGCAGTACTTC.

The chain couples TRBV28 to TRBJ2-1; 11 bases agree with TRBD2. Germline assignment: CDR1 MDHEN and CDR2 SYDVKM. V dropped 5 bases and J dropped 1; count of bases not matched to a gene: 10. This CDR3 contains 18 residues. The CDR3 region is CASSPLAGGPLSYNEQFF. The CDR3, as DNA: TGTGCCAGCAGTCCCCTAGCGGGAGGTCCCTTGTCCTACAATGAGCAGTTCTTC. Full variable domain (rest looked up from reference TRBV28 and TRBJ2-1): DVKVTQSSRYLVKRTGEKVFLECVQDMDHENMFWYRQDPGLGLRLIYFSYDVKMKEKGDIPEGYSVSREKKERFSLILESASTNQTSMYLCASSPLAGGPLSYNEQFFGPGTRLTVL.

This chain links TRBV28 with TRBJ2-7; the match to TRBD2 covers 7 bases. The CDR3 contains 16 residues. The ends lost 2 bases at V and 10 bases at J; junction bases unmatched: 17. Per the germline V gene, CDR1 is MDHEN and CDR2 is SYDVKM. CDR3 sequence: CASSLATSATYARQYF. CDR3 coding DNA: TGTGCCAGCAGTTTAGCTACTAGCGCCACTTACGCCCGACAGTACTTC.

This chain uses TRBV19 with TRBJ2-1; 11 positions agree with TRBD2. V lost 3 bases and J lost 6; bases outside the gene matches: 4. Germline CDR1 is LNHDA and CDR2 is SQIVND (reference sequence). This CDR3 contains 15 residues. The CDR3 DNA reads TGTGCCAGTAGTATCACTAGCGGGAGTATCAATGAGCAGTTCTTC. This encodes CASSITSGSINEQFF.